This TCR beta chain was captured by sequencing in a study of ipilimumab plus nivolumab after autologous stem cell transplantation. The CDR3 loop spans 15 amino acids. V lost 4 bases and J 7 bases, leaving 17 bases between the germline ends. Per the germline V gene, CDR1 is SGHTA and CDR2 is FQGTGA. Method: immunoSEQ multiplex PCR; TCRdb's copy keeps in-frame clones and lacks some. The repertoire holds approximately 15,000 clones, with 60% to 75% as singletons. The material was PBMCs, obtained in a trial of ipilimumab plus nivolumab as post-transplant consolidation. The sequence was collected from a male donor with primary mediastinal lymphoma. This chain joins TRBV7-3 and TRBJ2-1; no reliable D call. The DNA for the CDR3 is TGTGCCAGCAGCTGGGGTTTTGCCAGCCGGAATGAGCAGTTCTTC. Its translation is CASSWGFASRNEQFF. Full variable domain (rest looked up from reference TRBV7-3 and TRBJ2-1): GAGVSQTPSNKVTEKGKYVELRCDPISGHTALYWYRQSLGQGPEFLIYFQGTGAADDSGLPNDRFFAVRPEGSVSTLKIQRTERGDSAVYLCASSWGFASRNEQFFGPGTRLTVL.